This entry lists 5 T cell receptor beta chains sequenced from one sample in a study of blood T cell repertoires in COVID-19. The method was immunoSEQ multiplex PCR; TCRdb's version includes in-frame clones alone and lacks a portion of them. This sample has hundreds of thousands of clones, with roughly nine tenths found just once. Sequenced sample: PBMCs or T cells enriched from blood (not recorded which). Receptors were obtained from a woman aged 25 to 39 who had recovered from COVID-19.

This chain connects TRBV27 to TRBJ2-1, with 9 bases lining up with TRBD2. Germline V gives CDR1 MNHEY, CDR2 SMNVEV (reference sequence). The CDR3 totals 16 residues. The junction had 4 bases not matched to a gene; V was cut back by 1 base and J by 3 bases. As DNA, the CDR3 is TGTGCCAGCAGTTTATTGAGCGGGAGGCGCTACAATGAGCAGTTCTTC. This translates into CASSLLSGRRYNEQFF.

V gene TRBV6-5 combines with J gene TRBJ2-3, with 9 nucleotides matching TRBD1. CDR3 length: 14 amino acids. V shed 7 bases and J 3 bases; nucleotides not matched to a gene: 5. CDR1 and CDR2 (germline): MNHEY, SVGAGI. The CDR3 spells CASTNRGQTDTQYF. Written as DNA, the CDR3 is TGTGCCAGCACGAACAGGGGGCAGACAGATACGCAGTATTTT.

In the case of this clone: The same CDR3 is also encoded by other DNA sequences in this sample. The chain uses TRBV5-1 and TRBJ1-2, with D perhaps TRBD1 (5 bases). Germline-derived CDR1 and CDR2 are SGHRS and YFSETQ. The CDR3 contains 14 residues. V was clipped by 7 bases and J by 2 bases, with 15 bases between them. CDR3: CASSSGGGNYGYTF. CDR3 nucleotide sequence: TGCGCCAGCTCCTCGGGGGGAGGGAACTATGGCTACACCTTC.

The V call is TRBV2, the J call TRBJ1-6, with D maybe TRBD1 (5 bases). This CDR3 has 15 residues. CDR1 is SNHLY, CDR2 FYNNEI, per germline. Trimming stripped 4 bases from V and 10 bases from J, with 17 bases between. The CDR3 is CASSGPQAGRSPLHF. The DNA of the CDR3 is TGTGCCAGCAGTGGACCCCAGGCAGGGCGATCACCCCTCCACTTT.

The CDR3 loop is CASGQGITEAFF. The CDR3 DNA follows: TGTGCCAGTGGACAGGGGATCACTGAAGCTTTCTTT. The rearrangement uses TRBV11-2 and TRBJ1-1, with 9 positions matching TRBD1. CDR1 is SGHAT, CDR2 FQNNGV, per germline. V gave up 9 bases and J gave up 4 bases; unmatched junction bases: 3. The CDR3 is 12 amino acids.